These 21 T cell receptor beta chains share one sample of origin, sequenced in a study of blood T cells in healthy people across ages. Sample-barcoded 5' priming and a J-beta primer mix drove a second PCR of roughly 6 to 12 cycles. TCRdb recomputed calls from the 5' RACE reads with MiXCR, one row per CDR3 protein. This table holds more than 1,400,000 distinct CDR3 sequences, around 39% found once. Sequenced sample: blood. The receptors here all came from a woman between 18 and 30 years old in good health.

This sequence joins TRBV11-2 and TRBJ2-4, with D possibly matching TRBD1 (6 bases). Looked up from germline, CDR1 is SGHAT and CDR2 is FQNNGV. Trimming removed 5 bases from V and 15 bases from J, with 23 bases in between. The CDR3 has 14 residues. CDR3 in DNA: TGTGCCAGCAGCCCAGCACAGGGATTTTTTTTGACGTACTTC. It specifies CASSPAQGFFLTYF.

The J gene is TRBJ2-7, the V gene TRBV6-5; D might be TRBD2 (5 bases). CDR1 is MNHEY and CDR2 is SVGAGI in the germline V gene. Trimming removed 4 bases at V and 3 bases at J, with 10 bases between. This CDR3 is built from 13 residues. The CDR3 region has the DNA TGTGCCAGCAGTTCCGGGAACCACTACGAGCAGTACTTC. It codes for CASSSGNHYEQYF.

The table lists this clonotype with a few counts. CDR3 loop: CASSLISGTEQYF. CDR3 in DNA: TGTGCCAGCAGCCTTATAAGCGGTACGGAGCAGTACTTC. The chain links TRBV7-9 to TRBJ2-7; D may be TRBD2 (5 bases). The CDR3 has 13 amino acids. CDR1 is SEHNR and CDR2 is FQNEAQ in the germline V gene (reference sequence). V was clipped by 5 bases and J by 7 bases, with 15 bases between them.

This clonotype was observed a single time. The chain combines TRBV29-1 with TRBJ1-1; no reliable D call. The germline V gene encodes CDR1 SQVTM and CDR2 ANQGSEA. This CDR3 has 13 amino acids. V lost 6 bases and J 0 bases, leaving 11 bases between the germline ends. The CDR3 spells CSVDAGVNTEAFF. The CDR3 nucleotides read TGCAGCGTGGACGCTGGCGTGAACACTGAAGCTTTCTTT.

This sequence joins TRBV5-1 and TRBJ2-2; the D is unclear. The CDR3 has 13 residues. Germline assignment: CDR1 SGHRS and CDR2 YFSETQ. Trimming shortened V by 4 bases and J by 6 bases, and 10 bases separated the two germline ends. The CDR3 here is CASSISGPGELFF. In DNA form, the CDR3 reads TGCGCCAGCAGCATTTCAGGCCCCGGGGAGCTGTTTTTT.

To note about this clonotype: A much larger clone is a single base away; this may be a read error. The CDR3 region has the DNA TGCAGCGTTGGCTATGAGCAGTTCTTC. Translation: CSVGYEQFF. The chain carries TRBV29-1 and TRBJ2-1; D is uncertain. CDR3 length equals 9 residues. The ends were cut back, 4 bases at V and 8 bases at J, with 3 bases in the middle. Germline-derived CDR1 and CDR2 are SQVTM and ANQGSEA.

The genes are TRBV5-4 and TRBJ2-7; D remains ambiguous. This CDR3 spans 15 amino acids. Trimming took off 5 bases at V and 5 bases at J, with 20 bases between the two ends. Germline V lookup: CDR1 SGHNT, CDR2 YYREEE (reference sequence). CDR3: CASRSWVASWDEQYF. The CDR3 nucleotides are TGTGCCAGCAGGAGTTGGGTGGCATCTTGGGACGAGCAGTACTTC. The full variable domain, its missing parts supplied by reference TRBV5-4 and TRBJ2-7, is ETGVTQSPTHLIKTRGQQVTLRCSSQSGHNTVSWYQQALGQGPQFIFQYYREEENGRGNFPPRFSGLQFPNYSSELNVNALELDDSALYLCASRSWVASWDEQYFGPGTRLTVT.

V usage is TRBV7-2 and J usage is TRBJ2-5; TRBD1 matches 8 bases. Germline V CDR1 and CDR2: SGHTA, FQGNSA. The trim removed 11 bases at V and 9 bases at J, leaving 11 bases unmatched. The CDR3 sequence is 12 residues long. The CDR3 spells CAAGGDSKAQYF. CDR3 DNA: TGTGCCGCAGGGGGCGATTCTAAGGCCCAGTACTTC. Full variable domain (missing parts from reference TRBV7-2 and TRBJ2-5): GAGVSQSPSNKVTEKGKDVELRCDPISGHTALYWYRQSLGQGLEFLIYFQGNSAPDKSGLPSDRFSAERTGGSVSTLTIQRTQQEDSAVYLCAAGGDSKAQYFGPGTRLLVL.

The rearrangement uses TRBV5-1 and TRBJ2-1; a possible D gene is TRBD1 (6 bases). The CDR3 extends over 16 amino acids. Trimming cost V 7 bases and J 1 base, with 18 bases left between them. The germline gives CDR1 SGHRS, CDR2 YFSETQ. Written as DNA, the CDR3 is TGCGCCAGCTACCGCCTAGAGAGGGGGTCCTACAATGAGCAGTTCTTC. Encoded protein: CASYRLERGSYNEQFF.

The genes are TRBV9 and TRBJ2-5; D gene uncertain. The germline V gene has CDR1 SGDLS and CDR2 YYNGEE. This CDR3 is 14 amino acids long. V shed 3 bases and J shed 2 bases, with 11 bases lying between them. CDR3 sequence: CASSATQVQETQYF. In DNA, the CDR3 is TGTGCCAGCAGCGCAACCCAGGTTCAAGAGACCCAGTACTTC. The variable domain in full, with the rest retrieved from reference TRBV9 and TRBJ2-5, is DSGVTQTPKHLITATGQRVTLRCSPRSGDLSVYWYQQSLDQGLQFLIQYYNGEERAKGNILERFSAQQFPDLHSELNLSSLELGDSALYFCASSATQVQETQYFGPGTRLLVL.

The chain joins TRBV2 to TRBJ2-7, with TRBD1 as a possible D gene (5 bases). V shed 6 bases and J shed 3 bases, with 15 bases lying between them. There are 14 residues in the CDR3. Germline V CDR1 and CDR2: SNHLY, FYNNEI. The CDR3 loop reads CASRDTGLFYEQYF. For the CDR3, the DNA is TGTGCCAGCAGGGATACAGGCCTCTTCTACGAGCAGTACTTC.

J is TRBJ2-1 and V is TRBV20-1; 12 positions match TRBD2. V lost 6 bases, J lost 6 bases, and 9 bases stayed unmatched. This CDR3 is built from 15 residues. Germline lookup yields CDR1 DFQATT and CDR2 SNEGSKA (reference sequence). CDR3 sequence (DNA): TGCAGTGCCCCAGACGAACTAGCGGGAGGCAATGAGCAGTTCTTC. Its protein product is CSAPDELAGGNEQFF.

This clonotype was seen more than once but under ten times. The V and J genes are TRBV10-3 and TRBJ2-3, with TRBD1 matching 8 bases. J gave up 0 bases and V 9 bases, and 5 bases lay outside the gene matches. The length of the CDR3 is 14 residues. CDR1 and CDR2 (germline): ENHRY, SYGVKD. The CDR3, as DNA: TGTGCCATTGACCGGGACAGGAGCACAGATACGCAGTATTTT. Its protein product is CAIDRDRSTDTQYF.

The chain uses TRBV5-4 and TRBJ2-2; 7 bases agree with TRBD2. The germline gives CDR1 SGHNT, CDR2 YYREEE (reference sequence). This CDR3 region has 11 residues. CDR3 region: CASGRTGELFF. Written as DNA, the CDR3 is TGTGCTAGCGGGCGGACCGGGGAGCTGTTTTTT.

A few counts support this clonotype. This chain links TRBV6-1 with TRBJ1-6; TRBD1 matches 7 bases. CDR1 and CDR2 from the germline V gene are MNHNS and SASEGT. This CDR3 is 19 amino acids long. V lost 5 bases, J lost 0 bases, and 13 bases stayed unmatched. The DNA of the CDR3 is TGTGCCAGCAGTCCCACAGGGGCCGCTTCAGACTCCTATAATTCACCCCTCCACTTT. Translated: CASSPTGAASDSYNSPLHF.

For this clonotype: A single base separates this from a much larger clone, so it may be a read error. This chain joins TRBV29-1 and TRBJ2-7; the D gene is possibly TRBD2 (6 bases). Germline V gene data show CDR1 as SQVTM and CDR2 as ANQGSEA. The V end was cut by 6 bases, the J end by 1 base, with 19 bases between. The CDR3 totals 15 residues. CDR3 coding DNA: TGCAGCGTAGCCCCGGTGAGAGCGGGTTCCTACGAGCAGTACTTC. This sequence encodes CSVAPVRAGSYEQYF.

This CDR3 reads CASSLTGQVYGYTF. DNA of the CDR3: TGTGCCAGCAGCTTAACGGGCCAGGTCTATGGCTACACCTTC. The gene calls are TRBV7-3 and TRBJ1-2, with D unclear. CDR3 length: 14 residues. CDR1 is SGHTA, CDR2 FQGTGA, per germline. The germline V and J ends were trimmed by 0 bases and 4 bases, with 9 bases remaining between them.

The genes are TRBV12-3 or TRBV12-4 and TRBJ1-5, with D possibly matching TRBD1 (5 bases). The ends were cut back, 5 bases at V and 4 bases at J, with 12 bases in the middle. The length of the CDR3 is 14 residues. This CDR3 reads CASSNRQGNQPQHF. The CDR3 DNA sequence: TGTGCCAGCAGTAATCGGCAGGGAAATCAGCCCCAGCATTTT.

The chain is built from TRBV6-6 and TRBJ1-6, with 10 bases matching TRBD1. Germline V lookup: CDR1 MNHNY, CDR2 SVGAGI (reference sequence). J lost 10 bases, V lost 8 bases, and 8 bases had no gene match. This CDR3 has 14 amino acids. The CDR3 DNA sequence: TGTGCCAGCTATCCGGGACAGGGGTACTCACCCCTCCACTTT. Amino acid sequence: CASYPGQGYSPLHF.

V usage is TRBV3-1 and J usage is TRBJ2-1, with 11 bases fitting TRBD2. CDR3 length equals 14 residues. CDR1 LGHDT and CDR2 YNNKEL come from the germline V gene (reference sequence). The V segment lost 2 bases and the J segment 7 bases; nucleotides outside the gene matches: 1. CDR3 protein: CASSQWTSGNEQFF. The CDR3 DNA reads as TGTGCCAGCAGCCAATGGACTAGCGGGAATGAGCAGTTCTTC.

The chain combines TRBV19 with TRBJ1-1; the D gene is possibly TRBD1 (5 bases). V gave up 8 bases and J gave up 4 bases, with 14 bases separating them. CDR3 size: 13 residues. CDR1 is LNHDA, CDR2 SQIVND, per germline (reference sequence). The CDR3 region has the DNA TGTGCCAGTGTGGGACTAGAGGGCACTGAAGCTTTCTTT. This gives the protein CASVGLEGTEAFF.